Listed here are 22 T cell receptor beta chains from one sample, sequenced in a study of vaccination effects on CD4 cells after COVID-19. Before sequencing, viral peptide pools were used by the ViraFEST assay to expand antigen-specific CD4+ T cells. Cells that had been cultured for about 10 days were the source of isolated CD4+ T cells. SARS-CoV-2 infected the person between March and December 2020, as confirmed by PCR. Assay: immunoSEQ multiplex PCR; the TCRdb copy retains only in-frame clones and omits some. The sample holds roughly 45,000 clones; approximately 70% are singletons and the top ten take 25% to 40%. No antigen has been assigned to these receptors. Source: CD4+ T cells from PBMCs cultured with a peptide pool, taken before COVID-19 vaccination. Receptor source: a human donor who had a prior SARS-CoV-2 infection.

The chain employs TRBV18 and TRBJ2-1; D may be TRBD2 (5 bases). V was shortened by 5 bases and J by 2 bases, with 13 bases between the two germline ends. Per the germline V gene, CDR1 is KGHSH and CDR2 is LQKENI. The CDR3 extends over 15 amino acids. CDR3 nucleotide sequence: TGTGCCAGCTCAGCCGGACGGGGAGCCTACAATGAGCAGTTCTTC. Translated, it gives CASSAGRGAYNEQFF.

The rearrangement joins TRBV19 to TRBJ1-3; tentative D call: TRBD1 (5 bases). V was trimmed by 4 bases and J by 0 bases, leaving 13 bases between them. Germline V gene data show CDR1 as LNHDA and CDR2 as SQIVND (reference sequence). The CDR3 contains 16 residues. CDR3 coding DNA: TGTGCCAGTAGTACCCGGGGGGTATCCTCTGGAAACACCATATATTTT. Amino acid sequence: CASSTRGVSSGNTIYF. Drawing the rest from reference TRBV19 and TRBJ1-3, the complete variable domain is DGGITQSPKYLFRKEGQNVTLSCEQNLNHDAMYWYRQDPGQGLRLIYYSQIVNDFQKGDIAEGYSVSREKKESFPLTVTSAQKNPTAFYLCASSTRGVSSGNTIYFGEGSWLTVV.

The chain joins TRBV7-3 to TRBJ1-5, with a tentative D call TRBD1 (5 bases). This CDR3 has 14 residues. Trimming shortened V by 4 bases and J by 2 bases, and 9 bases separated the two germline ends. Germline V gives CDR1 SGHTA, CDR2 FQGTGA. CDR3 sequence: CASSSDSRNQPQHF. Here the CDR3 DNA reads TGTGCCAGCAGCTCTGACAGTCGCAATCAGCCCCAGCATTTT.

This chain joins TRBV5-1 and TRBJ2-6; the D is unclear. Trimming stripped 4 bases from V and 4 bases from J, with 9 bases between. The CDR3 is made up of 14 amino acids. Per germline, CDR1 SGHRS and CDR2 YFSETQ. This chain's CDR3 is CASSRIPGANVLTF. DNA of the CDR3: TGCGCCAGCAGCAGAATACCGGGGGCCAACGTCCTGACTTTC.

The chain couples TRBV4-2 to TRBJ2-2; D not certain. Per the germline V gene, CDR1 is LGHNA and CDR2 is YNFKEQ. The germline V and J ends were trimmed by 1 base and 1 base, with 7 bases remaining between them. CDR3 length: 15 residues. The CDR3 loop reads CASSQVSVNTGELFF. DNA of the CDR3: TGTGCCAGCAGCCAAGTTTCCGTGAACACCGGGGAGCTGTTTTTT.

The chain links TRBV9 to TRBJ1-2; a weak D match, TRBD1 (5 bases). V dropped 0 bases and J dropped 7 bases, with 16 bases sitting between them. Germline loops: CDR1 SGDLS, CDR2 YYNGEE. The CDR3 is made up of 15 amino acids. This CDR3 reads CASSVEHLPGRGYTF. Here the CDR3 DNA reads TGTGCCAGCAGCGTAGAGCATCTTCCGGGACGTGGCTACACCTTC.

V usage is TRBV2 and J usage is TRBJ2-3; D is undetermined. The germline V and J ends were trimmed by 8 bases and 2 bases, with 8 bases remaining between them. In germline, CDR1 is SNHLY, CDR2 FYNNEI. The CDR3 consists of 12 residues. CDR3 sequence: CASQRTTDTQYF. The DNA of the CDR3 is TGTGCCAGCCAGAGGACCACAGATACGCAGTATTTT.

This chain uses TRBV7-2 with TRBJ2-6; D assignment may be TRBD1 or TRBD2 (6 bases each). Trimming removed 1 base from V and 1 base from J, with 14 bases in between. CDR3 size: 18 residues. Germline V CDR1 and CDR2: SGHTA, FQGNSA. The CDR3 bases are TGTGCCAGCAGCTTAGACGGGGGCTATAGGTCTGGGGCCAACGTCCTGACTTTC. It codes for CASSLDGGYRSGANVLTF.

As regards this clone: This same CDR3 is encoded by further DNA sequences in the sample. This chain joins TRBV12-3 or TRBV12-4 and TRBJ2-6; no reliable D call. This CDR3 region has 13 residues. V was clipped by 8 bases and J by 0 bases, with 5 bases between them. The CDR3 coding sequence is TGTGCCAGCTCTAGCTCTGGGGCCAACGTCCTGACTTTC. Amino acid sequence: CASSSSGANVLTF.

DNA of the CDR3: TGTGCCAGCACCCATAGGACCGGGGAGCTGTTTTTT. Translating it yields CASTHRTGELFF. The chain combines TRBV27 with TRBJ2-2; the D is unclear. The germline gives CDR1 MNHEY, CDR2 SMNVEV (reference sequence). The CDR3 runs to 12 residues. V was cut by 7 bases and J by 5 bases, with 8 bases left in between.

The chain links TRBV5-6 to TRBJ1-2; D remains ambiguous. CDR3 size: 15 residues. V was clipped by 4 bases and J by 2 bases, with 15 bases between them. Germline loops: CDR1 SGHDT, CDR2 YYEEEE. In DNA, the CDR3 is TGTGCCAGCAGCGCACAATTGGCCAGGAACTATGGCTACACCTTC. It is translated as CASSAQLARNYGYTF.

The CDR3 coding sequence is TGCGCCAGCAGCGCCAGACAGGGCCAAATTAATAAGCAGTTCTTC. Encoded protein: CASSARQGQINKQFF. The J gene is TRBJ2-1, the V gene TRBV5-1; 7 bases are shared with TRBD1. This CDR3 region has 15 residues. Looked up from germline, CDR1 is SGHRS and CDR2 is YFSETQ. J lost 11 bases, V lost 4 bases, and 15 bases had no gene match.

The rearrangement uses TRBV5-6 and TRBJ2-1, with 7 positions matching TRBD2. Trimming cost V 4 bases and J 2 bases; bases outside gene matches: 6. Germline V gene data show CDR1 as SGHDT and CDR2 as YYEEEE. The CDR3 sequence is 15 residues long. In DNA form, the CDR3 reads TGTGCCAGCAGCCTCCGGGGGGACCCCTACAATGAGCAGTTCTTC. It is translated as CASSLRGDPYNEQFF.

The V and J genes are TRBV27 and TRBJ1-6; D is undetermined. Trimming stripped 2 bases from V and 1 base from J, with 9 bases between. The CDR3 contains 16 residues. Germline CDR1 and CDR2: MNHEY and SMNVEV (reference sequence). The CDR3 sequence: CASSLLAGSYNSPLHF. CDR3 nucleotide sequence: TGTGCCAGCAGTTTACTTGCGGGATCCTATAATTCACCCCTCCACTTT.

V usage is TRBV6-5 and J usage is TRBJ1-2; TRBD1 matches 7 bases. This CDR3 comprises 16 residues. Trimming at V came to 0 bases and at J to 2 bases, leaving 6 bases not matched to a gene. In germline, CDR1 is MNHEY, CDR2 SVGAGI. The CDR3 spells CASSYSTGMRNYGYTF. The DNA of the CDR3 is TGTGCCAGCAGTTACTCGACAGGGATGAGGAACTATGGCTACACCTTC.

The V gene is TRBV7-6, the J gene TRBJ2-5; 7 nucleotides align to TRBD2. Germline CDR1 SGHVS, CDR2 FNYEAQ. With V trimmed by 1 base and J by 1 base, 6 bases remained unmatched. The CDR3 covers 16 residues. The CDR3 bases are TGTGCCAGCAGCTTAGTGTGGTCTAGCGGCCAAGAGACCCAGTACTTC. Its translation: CASSLVWSSGQETQYF.

The chain combines TRBV20-1 with TRBJ2-5; D is undetermined. Between the trimmed V and J ends, which lost 6 bases and 2 bases, there was a span of 7 bases. In germline, CDR1 is DFQATT, CDR2 SNEGSKA (reference sequence). This CDR3 contains 11 residues. The CDR3 sequence is CSAQLQETQYF. The CDR3, as DNA: TGCAGTGCCCAATTGCAAGAGACCCAGTACTTC.

The rearrangement uses TRBV19 and TRBJ1-4, with a tentative D call TRBD1 (5 bases). The CDR3 extends over 13 amino acids. Looked up from germline, CDR1 is LNHDA and CDR2 is SQIVND (reference sequence). Trimming cost V 2 bases and J 6 bases, with 7 bases left between them. The DNA of the CDR3 is TGTGCCAGTAGTATATTGACAGATGAAAAACTGTTTTTT. Translating it yields CASSILTDEKLFF.

This clone appeared once. The J gene is TRBJ1-2, the V gene TRBV3-1 (or the pseudogene TRBV3-2); D is uncertain. V shed 0 bases and J shed 2 bases, with 16 bases lying between them. This CDR3 region has 17 residues. Germline V gene lookup returns CDR1 LGHDT and CDR2 YNNKEL (reference sequence). Here the CDR3 DNA reads TGTGCCAGCAGCCAAGATCCCGAAGACGCTTCGAACTATGGCTACACCTTC. Encoded protein: CASSQDPEDASNYGYTF.

The chain uses TRBV5-4 and TRBJ1-3, with 7 bases that match TRBD1. This CDR3 region has 15 residues. The germline V gene has CDR1 SGHNT and CDR2 YYREEE (reference sequence). With 4 bases clipped from V and 2 bases from J, the junction kept 6 bases outside the gene matches. The CDR3 DNA sequence: TGTGCCAGCAGCGAACGACAGGGTGCTGGAAACACCATATATTTT. Protein: CASSERQGAGNTIYF. The full variable domain, with the rest looked up from reference TRBV5-4 and TRBJ1-3, is ETGVTQSPTHLIKTRGQQVTLRCSSQSGHNTVSWYQQALGQGPQFIFQYYREEENGRGNFPPRFSGLQFPNYSSELNVNALELDDSALYLCASSERQGAGNTIYFGEGSWLTVV.

In this sample, this clone turned up once. The V call is TRBV3-1 (or the pseudogene TRBV3-2), the J call TRBJ1-2; D is unclear. The CDR3 length is 14 residues. Germline loops: CDR1 LGHDT, CDR2 YNNKEL (reference sequence). The V and J ends lost 2 bases and 3 bases respectively, with 10 bases between them. In DNA, the CDR3 is TGTGCCAGCAGCCAACTGGGCGTGGACTATGGCTACACCTTC. Protein sequence: CASSQLGVDYGYTF.

This chain connects TRBV3-1 (or the pseudogene TRBV3-2) to TRBJ2-5, with D perhaps TRBD1 or TRBD2 (5 bases each). The CDR3 consists of 16 residues. Germline values: CDR1 LGHDT, CDR2 YNNKEL (reference sequence). V was cut by 5 bases and J by 0 bases, with 16 bases left in between. The CDR3 DNA follows: TGTGCCAGCAGCTTAACCGGGACCCAGTACCAAGAGACCCAGTACTTC. Translation gives CASSLTGTQYQETQYF.